The rows below give T cell receptor beta chains drawn from one sample of a study of blood T cell repertoires in COVID-19. Clones were sequenced by immunoSEQ multiplex PCR, and TCRdb holds only the in-frame ones, with some missing. The table has around 270,000 clones, around nine tenths seen once. Specimen: peripheral blood. These receptors all come from a man in his forties or fifties who had recovered from COVID-19. CDR3s include the opening cysteine and the closing phenylalanine or tryptophan.

J gene,V gene,CDR3 protein
TRBJ2-1,TRBV19,CASRAGRQSSYNEQFF
TRBJ2-7,TRBV7-2,CASSLVSGYEQYF
TRBJ2-7,TRBV4-3,CASSHLGTEPNEQYF
TRBJ1-6,TRBV10-3,CAISESFGQMNSPLHF
TRBJ2-1,TRBV4-3,CASSQHTGGNEQFF
TRBJ2-4,TRBV5-1,CASSNRGDIQYF
TRBJ1-5,TRBV5-1,CASSLGQNQPQHF
TRBJ2-1,TRBV6-5,CASSPVVGQGRFF
TRBJ2-7,TRBV6-2/TRBV6-3,CASSYGTGHHSYEQYF
TRBJ1-5,TRBV6-6,CASSLQGGQPQHF
TRBJ2-3,TRBV29-1,CSVTGTSGSTDTQYF
TRBJ2-7,TRBV3-1/TRBV3-2,CASSQASGRAHEQYF
TRBJ2-1,TRBV2,CASLDRYNEQFF
TRBJ2-5,TRBV7-2,CASSHGPNSGTQYF
TRBJ2-6,TRBV2,CASSGPQGRSSGANVLTF
TRBJ2-7,TRBV6-6,CASSRSGTGEIYEQYF
TRBJ2-5,TRBV14,CASSPLGQEETQYF
TRBJ2-7,TRBV7-6,CASSGTKWTSGSEQYF
TRBJ2-2,TRBV5-4,CASSPGGEGTGELFF
TRBJ2-7,TRBV7-6,CASSLSPTSGVYEQYF
TRBJ2-3,TRBV2,CASSPPRRDGTQYF
TRBJ1-1,TRBV7-9,CASSSTGLNTEAFF
TRBJ2-7,TRBV11-2,CASSLSTGSGMYEQYF